Given below is one T cell receptor (beta chain) in context. These data come from a study of blood T cell repertoires in COVID-19. Study-level background: COVID-19 samples collected from the United States, Italy and Spain covered acute and convalescent phases. Sample material is recorded as cDNA or gDNA derived from T cells, B-cell-depleted T cells, or PBMCs.

Enrolled through a virtual design, the participants were between roughly 18 and 90 years of age and came from some 26 US areas. The CDR3 extends over 14 amino acids. Per the germline V gene, CDR1 is KGHSH and CDR2 is LQKENI. V lost 5 bases and J lost 0, with 8 bases in between. This table comes from immunoSEQ multiplex PCR, and its TCRdb copy is limited to in-frame clones, with some not included. The repertoire holds 100,000 or so clones, with roughly 85% as singletons. The chain employs TRBV18 and TRBJ2-1, with D maybe TRBD1 (6 bases). The sequence was obtained from a woman in her forties or fifties who had recovered from COVID-19. Specimen: PBMCs or T cells enriched from blood (not recorded which). CDR3 loop: CASSGQLSYNEQFF. CDR3 nucleotides: TGTGCCAGCTCAGGACAGCTCTCCTACAATGAGCAGTTCTTC. The full variable domain, in which reference TRBV18 and TRBJ2-1 provide the parts outside the CDR3, is NAGVMQNPRHLVRRRGQEARLRCSPMKGHSHVYWYRQLPEEGLKFMVYLQKENIIDESGMPKERFSAEFPKEGPSILRIQQVVRGDSAAYFCASSGQLSYNEQFFGPGTRLTVL.